This T cell receptor (beta chain) was sequenced for a study of blood T cell repertoires in COVID-19. In the study overall: COVID-19 samples collected from the United States, Italy and Spain covered acute and convalescent phases. The analysed material was cDNA or gDNA that came from T cells, B-cell-depleted T cells, or PBMCs.

A word on this clone: Other DNA sequences in the sample encode the same CDR3.

V shed 0 bases, J shed 8 bases, and the junction held 7 bases outside the gene matches. The germline gives CDR1 SGHRS, CDR2 YFSETQ. CDR3 length: 14 amino acids. Authors' data handling: Estimated nucleated cell counts came from reference gene primer amplification. Clones were read by immunoSEQ multiplex PCR, and TCRdb kept only the in-frame ones, dropping some. The D gene and trimming were derived from the DNA, and the V and J assignments and clone size from that table. Among about 250,000 clones listed, around 82% were seen once. The sequenced material came from peripheral blood. This receptor was obtained from a man between 50 and 59 years old with active or convalescent COVID-19. The chain links TRBV5-1 to TRBJ1-2, with 7 bases identical to TRBD1. CDR3 coding DNA: TGCGCCAGCAGCTTGGGACAGGGTGCTTCAGGCTACACCTTC. It yields the protein CASSLGQGASGYTF.